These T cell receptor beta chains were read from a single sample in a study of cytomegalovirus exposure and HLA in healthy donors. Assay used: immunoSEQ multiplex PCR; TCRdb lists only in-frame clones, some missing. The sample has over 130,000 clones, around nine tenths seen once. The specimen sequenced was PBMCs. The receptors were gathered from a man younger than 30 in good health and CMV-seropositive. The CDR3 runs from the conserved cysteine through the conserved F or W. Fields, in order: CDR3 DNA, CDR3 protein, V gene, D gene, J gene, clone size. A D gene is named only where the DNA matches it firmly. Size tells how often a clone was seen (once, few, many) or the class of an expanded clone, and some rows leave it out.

CDR3nt: TGCGCCAGCAGCCCGCTTGGTAGCAGTCAGCCCCAGCATTTT; CDR3aa: CASSPLGSSQPQHF; v_gene: TRBV5-1; d_gene: -; j_gene: TRBJ1-5; abundance: -
CDR3nt: TGTGCCCTATCAAGTGGGACAGGGCGCAGCACAGATACGCAGTATTTT; CDR3aa: CALSSGTGRSTDTQYF; v_gene: TRBV10-3; d_gene: TRBD1; j_gene: TRBJ2-3; abundance: -
CDR3nt: TGTGCCATCTACGACGGAGTCTACGAGCAGTACTTC; CDR3aa: CAIYDGVYEQYF; v_gene: TRBV10-3; d_gene: -; j_gene: TRBJ2-7; abundance: once
CDR3nt: TGTGCCAGCACCCGAATGCTAGAGAGCTCCTACGAGCAGTACTTC; CDR3aa: CASTRMLESSYEQYF; v_gene: TRBV5-8; d_gene: -; j_gene: TRBJ2-7; abundance: -
CDR3nt: TGTGCCAGCTCACCACAGGTCGGGACAGGGAGCACAGATACGCAGTATTTT; CDR3aa: CASSPQVGTGSTDTQYF; v_gene: TRBV18; d_gene: TRBD1; j_gene: TRBJ2-3; abundance: -
CDR3nt: TGCAGCGTTGAAGTAGCCGGGACAAAGAACACTGAAGCTTTCTTT; CDR3aa: CSVEVAGTKNTEAFF; v_gene: TRBV29-1; d_gene: -; j_gene: TRBJ1-1; abundance: -
CDR3nt: TGTGCCAGCAGCGAAACGGACGGGACCTACGAGCAGTACTTC; CDR3aa: CASSETDGTYEQYF; v_gene: TRBV5-6; d_gene: -; j_gene: TRBJ2-7; abundance: -
CDR3nt: TGTGCCAGCAGCTGGGGCCGAAACAATGAGCAGTTCTTC; CDR3aa: CASSWGRNNEQFF; v_gene: TRBV7-8; d_gene: -; j_gene: TRBJ2-1; abundance: few
CDR3nt: TGTGCCAGCATCGGCAGGGTCTATGGCTACACCTTC; CDR3aa: CASIGRVYGYTF; v_gene: TRBV2; d_gene: -; j_gene: TRBJ1-2; abundance: -
CDR3nt: TGTGCCAGTAGTATAGACAGGGGGAAGTATGGCTACACCTTC; CDR3aa: CASSIDRGKYGYTF; v_gene: TRBV19; d_gene: TRBD1; j_gene: TRBJ1-2; abundance: once
CDR3nt: TGTGCCAGCAGCCCCCGCGGCGGACAAGCACTTGTGGACCAGTACTTC; CDR3aa: CASSPRGGQALVDQYF; v_gene: TRBV7-3; d_gene: -; j_gene: TRBJ2-5; abundance: -
CDR3nt: TGTGCCAGCAGCTTAGGCAGGAACTACGAGCAGTACTTC; CDR3aa: CASSLGRNYEQYF; v_gene: TRBV7-8; d_gene: -; j_gene: TRBJ2-7; abundance: -
CDR3nt: TGTGCCAGCAGCTTGGAGCGGGGGTTCTACGAGCAGTACTTC; CDR3aa: CASSLERGFYEQYF; v_gene: TRBV7-6; d_gene: TRBD2; j_gene: TRBJ2-7; abundance: -
CDR3nt: TGTGCCAGCAGCTTACTGGGACAGGGGGTAGCAGATACGCAGTATTTT; CDR3aa: CASSLLGQGVADTQYF; v_gene: TRBV7-3; d_gene: TRBD1; j_gene: TRBJ2-3; abundance: -
CDR3nt: TGTGCCAGCAACACAGGGGCAGGTTCACCCCTCCACTTT; CDR3aa: CASNTGAGSPLHF; v_gene: TRBV25-1; d_gene: TRBD1; j_gene: TRBJ1-6; abundance: -
CDR3nt: TGTGCCAGCAGGGGTGGTGAGACAGCCGGGGAGCTGTTTTTT; CDR3aa: CASRGGETAGELFF; v_gene: TRBV6-1; d_gene: -; j_gene: TRBJ2-2; abundance: -
CDR3nt: TGCGCCAGCAGCTTGTCACAATACGAGCAGTACTTC; CDR3aa: CASSLSQYEQYF; v_gene: TRBV5-1; d_gene: -; j_gene: TRBJ2-7; abundance: -
CDR3nt: TGTGCCATCAGTCCCCTCGAGGGGGAAGGTTCTGGCTACACCTTC; CDR3aa: CAISPLEGEGSGYTF; v_gene: TRBV10-3; d_gene: -; j_gene: TRBJ1-2; abundance: -
CDR3nt: TGCGCCAGCAGCCCGGACAGGGGCGGGAATGAAAAACTGTTTTTT; CDR3aa: CASSPDRGGNEKLFF; v_gene: TRBV5-1; d_gene: TRBD1; j_gene: TRBJ1-4; abundance: -
CDR3nt: TGTGCCAGCAGCCCCACCCTGAAGCCCGGGACTAGCGTCGTCTACGAGCAGTACTTC; CDR3aa: CASSPTLKPGTSVVYEQYF; v_gene: TRBV11-3; d_gene: TRBD2; j_gene: TRBJ2-7; abundance: -
CDR3nt: TGTGCCAGCAGCTTCAATTGGGTGGGAGCTGAAGCTTTCTTT; CDR3aa: CASSFNWVGAEAFF; v_gene: TRBV5-5; d_gene: -; j_gene: TRBJ1-1; abundance: -
CDR3nt: TGTGCCAGCAGCTTAGGCCTAGGGAGCTATGGCTACACCTTC; CDR3aa: CASSLGLGSYGYTF; v_gene: TRBV13; d_gene: -; j_gene: TRBJ1-2; abundance: -
CDR3nt: TGTGCCAGCAGCCTCCCACAGGGGGACTATGACGAGCAGTACTTC; CDR3aa: CASSLPQGDYDEQYF; v_gene: TRBV5-5; d_gene: -; j_gene: TRBJ2-7; abundance: -
CDR3nt: TGTGCCAGCCAGACAGGATACCAGACCCAGTACTTC; CDR3aa: CASQTGYQTQYF; v_gene: TRBV28; d_gene: -; j_gene: TRBJ2-5; abundance: -
CDR3nt: TGTGCCAGCAGCCCGGCGGCGGGGGCGTACACAGATACGCAGTATTTT; CDR3aa: CASSPAAGAYTDTQYF; v_gene: TRBV5-6; d_gene: -; j_gene: TRBJ2-3; abundance: once
CDR3nt: TGTGCCAGCAGTTTCGACAGGAAATTGGGCGAGCAGTACTTC; CDR3aa: CASSFDRKLGEQYF; v_gene: TRBV6-5; d_gene: -; j_gene: TRBJ2-7; abundance: -
CDR3nt: TGTGCCAGCAGTTACTCGGCTAACCAGGGGGCTCGAGCTTTCTTT; CDR3aa: CASSYSANQGARAFF; v_gene: TRBV6-5; d_gene: TRBD1; j_gene: TRBJ1-1; abundance: -
CDR3nt: TGTGCCAGCTCAGTGGGACAGGACGCTGAAGCTTTCTTT; CDR3aa: CASSVGQDAEAFF; v_gene: TRBV18; d_gene: TRBD1; j_gene: TRBJ1-1; abundance: -
CDR3nt: TGTGCCAGCAGTTTATCCCCAGGGTATGGCTACACCTTC; CDR3aa: CASSLSPGYGYTF; v_gene: TRBV27; d_gene: -; j_gene: TRBJ1-2; abundance: -
CDR3nt: TGTGCCAGCCAAATGTCATCACCCCTCCACTTT; CDR3aa: CASQMSSPLHF; v_gene: TRBV5-5; d_gene: -; j_gene: TRBJ1-6; abundance: few
CDR3nt: TGTGCCAGTAGTATAGTAGTACATGAGCAGTTCTTC; CDR3aa: CASSIVVHEQFF; v_gene: TRBV19; d_gene: -; j_gene: TRBJ2-1; abundance: -
CDR3nt: TGCGCCAGCAGCCAAACAGGGACGGCCACCGGGGAGCTGTTTTTT; CDR3aa: CASSQTGTATGELFF; v_gene: TRBV4-1; d_gene: -; j_gene: TRBJ2-2; abundance: -
CDR3nt: TGTGCCAGCAGCGTAGAGGGGCATGGGGACACTGAAGCTTTCTTT; CDR3aa: CASSVEGHGDTEAFF; v_gene: TRBV9; d_gene: -; j_gene: TRBJ1-1; abundance: -
CDR3nt: TGTGCCAGCAGCGGTTTTGGGCGGGGGGTGAACACCGGGGAGCTGTTTTTT; CDR3aa: CASSGFGRGVNTGELFF; v_gene: TRBV2; d_gene: TRBD2; j_gene: TRBJ2-2; abundance: -
CDR3nt: TGTGCCACCAGCCCACCTGGGCTCGTCACTGAAGCTTTCTTT; CDR3aa: CATSPPGLVTEAFF; v_gene: TRBV15; d_gene: -; j_gene: TRBJ1-1; abundance: -
CDR3nt: TGTGCCAGCAGCCCAGGGGCGGGAGTTTACGAGCAGTACTTC; CDR3aa: CASSPGAGVYEQYF; v_gene: TRBV7-9; d_gene: -; j_gene: TRBJ2-7; abundance: -
CDR3nt: TGTGCCAGCAGCCCCAGGACAGGGGGAGGGTACGAGCAGTACTTC; CDR3aa: CASSPRTGGGYEQYF; v_gene: TRBV5-4; d_gene: TRBD1; j_gene: TRBJ2-7; abundance: -
CDR3nt: TGTGCCAGCAGGAACGCAGGCTACGAGCAGTACTTC; CDR3aa: CASRNAGYEQYF; v_gene: TRBV2; d_gene: -; j_gene: TRBJ2-7; abundance: -
CDR3nt: TGCGCCAGCAGCTTGGGGGCCGGAGAGACCCAGTACTTC; CDR3aa: CASSLGAGETQYF; v_gene: TRBV5-1; d_gene: -; j_gene: TRBJ2-5; abundance: -
CDR3nt: TGTGCCAGCAGCGTAGGGACATTTGCCCACTCCACAGATACGCAGTATTTT; CDR3aa: CASSVGTFAHSTDTQYF; v_gene: TRBV9; d_gene: -; j_gene: TRBJ2-3; abundance: -